The clone carrying this T cell receptor (beta chain) was recorded at least ten times. Its antigen is still unknown. Its ends do not fully match the called genes, so a read error is possible. The sample comes from a study of T-cell reconstitution after alpha-beta-depleted transplantation in children. Findings and limits, study-wide: Recipient T cells and thymic progenitors that survived were the source of the high TCRbeta diversity seen at day 60 in some patients. T cells produced anew were the main source of T-cell counts and diversity one year after transplant. As was reported, about two months after transplant, alpha-beta T cells came from several hundred expanded graft clones.

CDR3 length: 15 residues. CDR1 is MNHEY and CDR2 is SVGEGT in the germline V gene. Molecular barcoding with unique molecular identifiers was used for the TCRbeta library. TCRdb passed the PCR reads through MiXCR, listing each CDR3 protein once. The data hold approximately 430,000 distinct CDR3 sequences, with around 15% observed a single time. This receptor was identified in a boy younger than two who had a stem cell transplant for Wiskott-Aldrich syndrome, so the T cells may come from the graft donor. This sample comprised PBMCs, mostly from graft donor cells, obtained 360 days after TCRalphabeta/CD19-depleted stem cell transplant. The chain joins TRBV6-2 or TRBV6-3 to TRBJ1-5; D is undetermined. Here the CDR3 reads CASSFTVRSIQPQHF. For the CDR3, the DNA is TGTGCCAGCAGTTTTACAGTCCGTAGCATTCAGCCCCAGCATTTT.